The sequence of this TCR beta chain was determined in a study of cytomegalovirus exposure and HLA in healthy donors. Germline CDR1 SGHTA, CDR2 FQGTGA. J lost 4 bases, V lost 3 bases, and 3 bases had no gene match. This CDR3 is 14 amino acids long. Comment on this clone: Its specificity is unknown.

Study conclusions and caveats: Association of 16,951 TCR beta sequences with HLA alleles was found at 0.05 false discovery rate in a later analysis. Associated with cytomegalovirus, according to the listing, were 170 or so TCR beta chains.

Both 60 Vbeta primers and 13 Jbeta primers went into the PCR. The method was immunoSEQ multiplex PCR; TCRdb's version includes in-frame clones alone and lacks a portion of them. The sample has some 110,000 clones; roughly 70% are singletons. The receptor comes from a woman in her 30s in good health and CMV-seronegative. The J gene is TRBJ1-1, the V gene TRBV7-3; 9 bases line up with TRBD1. Sequencing input: PBMCs. The CDR3 region is CASSLGQGITEAFF. The CDR3 DNA sequence: TGTGCCAGCAGCTTGGGACAGGGTATCACTGAAGCTTTCTTT.